This T cell receptor beta chain was sequenced in a study of neurological immune-mediated disorders. Unsorted libraries were prepared from 2 million PBMCs held at -80 C. CDR1 and CDR2 from the germline V gene are SGHRS and YFSETQ. This CDR3 has 13 residues. Trimming pared 0 bases from V and 7 bases from J, leaving 11 bases between. This clonotype has ten or more counts. The method for making cDNA was 5'RACE, and it used 10-nucleotide random UMIs. TCRdb used MiXCR to reprocess the 5' RACE reads, holding one entry per CDR3 protein. Among roughly 16,000 distinct CDR3 sequences, roughly 14% were seen once, and the ten largest hold about an eighth.

This receptor was identified in a man in his sixties with HTLV-1-associated myelopathy (HAM/TSP). Sequenced: PBMCs. The rearrangement uses TRBV5-1 and TRBJ2-7; tentatively, D is TRBD1 or TRBD2 (5 bases each). The CDR3 protein is CASSLAGPREQYF. DNA of the CDR3: TGCGCCAGCAGCTTGGCGGGGCCTCGGGAGCAGTACTTC. The full variable domain, with the rest looked up from reference TRBV5-1 and TRBJ2-7, is KAGVTQTPRYLIKTRGQQVTLSCSPISGHRSVSWYQQTPGQGLQFLFEYFSETQRNKGNFPGRFSGRQFSNSRSEMNVSTLELGDSALYLCASSLAGPREQYFGPGTRLTVT.